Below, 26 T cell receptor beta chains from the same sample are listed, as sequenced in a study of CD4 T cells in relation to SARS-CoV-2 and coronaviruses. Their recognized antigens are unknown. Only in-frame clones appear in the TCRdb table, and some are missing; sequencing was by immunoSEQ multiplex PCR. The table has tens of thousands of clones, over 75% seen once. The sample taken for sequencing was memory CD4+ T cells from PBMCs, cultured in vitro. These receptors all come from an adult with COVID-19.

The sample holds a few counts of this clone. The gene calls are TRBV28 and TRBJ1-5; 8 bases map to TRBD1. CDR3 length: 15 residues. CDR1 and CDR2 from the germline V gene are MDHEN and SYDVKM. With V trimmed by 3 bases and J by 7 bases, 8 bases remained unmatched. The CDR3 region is CASSFSRAGGQPQHF. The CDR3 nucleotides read TGTGCCAGCAGTTTTTCCCGGGCAGGGGGCCAGCCCCAGCATTTT.

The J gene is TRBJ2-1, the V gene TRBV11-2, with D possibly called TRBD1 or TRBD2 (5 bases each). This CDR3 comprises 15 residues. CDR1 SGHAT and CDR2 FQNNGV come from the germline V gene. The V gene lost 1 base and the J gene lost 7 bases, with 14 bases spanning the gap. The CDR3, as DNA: TGTGCCAGCAGCTTAGGCCGGGACGGTTGGAATGAGCAGTTCTTC. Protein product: CASSLGRDGWNEQFF.

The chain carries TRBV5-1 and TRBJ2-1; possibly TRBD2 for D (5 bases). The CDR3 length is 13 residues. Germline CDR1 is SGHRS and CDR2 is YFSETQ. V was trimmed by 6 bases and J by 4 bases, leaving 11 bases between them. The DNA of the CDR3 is TGCGCCAGCATAGCGACAAATTACAATGAGCAGTTCTTC. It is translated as CASIATNYNEQFF.

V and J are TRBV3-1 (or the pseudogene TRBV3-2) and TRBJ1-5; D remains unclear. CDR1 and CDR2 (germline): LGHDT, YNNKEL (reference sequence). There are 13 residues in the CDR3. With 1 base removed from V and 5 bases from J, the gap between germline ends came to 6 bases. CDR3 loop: CASSQVLDQPQHF. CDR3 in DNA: TGTGCCAGCAGCCAAGTGTTGGATCAGCCCCAGCATTTT.

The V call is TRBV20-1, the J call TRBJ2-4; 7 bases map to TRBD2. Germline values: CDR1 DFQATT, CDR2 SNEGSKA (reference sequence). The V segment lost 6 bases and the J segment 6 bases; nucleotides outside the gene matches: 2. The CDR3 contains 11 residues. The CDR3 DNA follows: TGCAGTGCCGCGGGGGTAAACATTCAGTACTTC. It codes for CSAAGVNIQYF.

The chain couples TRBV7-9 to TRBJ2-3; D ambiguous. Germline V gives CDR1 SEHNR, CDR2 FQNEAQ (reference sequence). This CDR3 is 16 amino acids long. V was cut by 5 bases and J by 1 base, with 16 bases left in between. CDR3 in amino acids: CASSQIALEGTDTQYF. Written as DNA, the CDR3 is TGTGCCAGCAGCCAAATAGCCCTGGAAGGCACAGATACGCAGTATTTT. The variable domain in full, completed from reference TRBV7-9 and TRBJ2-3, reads DTGVSQNPRHKITKRGQNVTFRCDPISEHNRLYWYRQTLGQGPEFLTYFQNEAQLEKSRLLSDRFSAERPKGSFSTLEIQRTEQGDSAMYLCASSQIALEGTDTQYFGPGTRLTVL.

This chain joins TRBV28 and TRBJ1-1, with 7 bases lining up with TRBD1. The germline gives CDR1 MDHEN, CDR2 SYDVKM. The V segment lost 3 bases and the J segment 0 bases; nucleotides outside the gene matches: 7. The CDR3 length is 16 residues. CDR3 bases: TGTGCCAGCAGTTTCCTAGGACAGGACATGAACACTGAAGCTTTCTTT. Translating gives CASSFLGQDMNTEAFF. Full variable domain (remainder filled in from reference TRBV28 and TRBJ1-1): DVKVTQSSRYLVKRTGEKVFLECVQDMDHENMFWYRQDPGLGLRLIYFSYDVKMKEKGDIPEGYSVSREKKERFSLILESASTNQTSMYLCASSFLGQDMNTEAFFGQGTRLTVV.

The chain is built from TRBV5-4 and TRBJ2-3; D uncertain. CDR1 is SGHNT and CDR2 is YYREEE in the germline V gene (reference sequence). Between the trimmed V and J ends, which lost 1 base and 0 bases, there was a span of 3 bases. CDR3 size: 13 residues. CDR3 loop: CASSLLSTDTQYF. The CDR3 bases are TGTGCCAGCAGCTTGCTCAGCACAGATACGCAGTATTTT.

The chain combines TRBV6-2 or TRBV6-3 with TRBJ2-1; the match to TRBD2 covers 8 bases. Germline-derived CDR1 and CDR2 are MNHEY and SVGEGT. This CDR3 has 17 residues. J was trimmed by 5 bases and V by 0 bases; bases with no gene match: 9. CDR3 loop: CASSYSAVAGIHNEQFF. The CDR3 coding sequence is TGTGCCAGCAGTTACTCAGCGGTAGCGGGGATCCACAATGAGCAGTTCTTC.

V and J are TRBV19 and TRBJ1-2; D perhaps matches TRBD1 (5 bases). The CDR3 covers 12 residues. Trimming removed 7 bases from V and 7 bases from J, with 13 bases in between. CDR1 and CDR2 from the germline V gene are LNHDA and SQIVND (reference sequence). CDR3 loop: CASTSGGFGYTF. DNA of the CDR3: TGTGCCAGTACCTCGGGGGGGTTTGGCTACACCTTC.

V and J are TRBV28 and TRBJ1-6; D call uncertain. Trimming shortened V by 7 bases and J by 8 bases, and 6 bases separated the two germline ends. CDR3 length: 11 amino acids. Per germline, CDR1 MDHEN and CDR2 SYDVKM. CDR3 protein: CASTRDSPLHF. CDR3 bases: TGTGCCAGCACGAGGGATTCACCCCTCCACTTT.

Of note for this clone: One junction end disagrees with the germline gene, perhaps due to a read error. CDR3 sequence (DNA): TGTGCCAGCAGATTAGCGATCGCCGGGGAGCTGTTTTTT. Translated: CASRLAIAGELFF. V usage is TRBV7-2 and J usage is TRBJ2-2; weak D call: TRBD2 (5 bases). In germline, CDR1 is SGHTA, CDR2 FQGNSA. There are 13 residues in the CDR3.

CDR3 in DNA: TGTGCCAGCAGCTCAGGGATGGGTACAGATACGCAGTATTTT. Its protein is CASSSGMGTDTQYF. The rearrangement joins TRBV11-1 to TRBJ2-3; D is perhaps TRBD1 (5 bases). This CDR3 contains 14 residues. Between the trimmed V and J ends, which lost 4 bases and 3 bases, there was a span of 11 bases. Germline V gene sequence: CDR1 SGHAT, CDR2 FQDESV (reference sequence). Full variable domain (missing parts from reference TRBV11-1 and TRBJ2-3): EAEVAQSPRYKITEKSQAVAFWCDPISGHATLYWYRQILGQGPELLVQFQDESVVDDSQLPKDRFSAERLKGVDSTLKIQPAELGDSAMYLCASSSGMGTDTQYFGPGTRLTVL.

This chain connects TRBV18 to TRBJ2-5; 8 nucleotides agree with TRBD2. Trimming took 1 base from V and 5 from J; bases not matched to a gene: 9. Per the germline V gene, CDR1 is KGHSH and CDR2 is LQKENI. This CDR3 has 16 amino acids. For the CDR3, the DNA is TGTGCCAGCTCACCACTCGCCGGGAGGGCCGGTGAGACCCAGTACTTC. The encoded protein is CASSPLAGRAGETQYF.

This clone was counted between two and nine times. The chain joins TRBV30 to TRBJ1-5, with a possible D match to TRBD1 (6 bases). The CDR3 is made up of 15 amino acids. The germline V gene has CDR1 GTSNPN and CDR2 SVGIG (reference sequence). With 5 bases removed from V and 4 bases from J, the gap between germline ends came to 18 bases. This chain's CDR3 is CAWGPHRVGNQPQHF. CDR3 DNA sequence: TGTGCCTGGGGTCCCCACAGGGTGGGGAATCAGCCCCAGCATTTT.

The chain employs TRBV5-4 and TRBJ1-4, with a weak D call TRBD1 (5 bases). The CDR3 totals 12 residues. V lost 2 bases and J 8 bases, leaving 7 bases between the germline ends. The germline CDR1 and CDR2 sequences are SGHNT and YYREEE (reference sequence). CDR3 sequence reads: CASSLPGEKLFF. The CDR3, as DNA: TGTGCCAGCAGCTTACCAGGGGAAAAACTGTTTTTT.

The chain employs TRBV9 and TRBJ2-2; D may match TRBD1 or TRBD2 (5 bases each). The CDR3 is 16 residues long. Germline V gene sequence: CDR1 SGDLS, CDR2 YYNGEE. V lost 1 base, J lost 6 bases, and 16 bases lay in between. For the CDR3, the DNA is TGTGCCAGCAGCGTAAATCCCGGGGACGGTGCCGGGGAGCTGTTTTTT. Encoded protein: CASSVNPGDGAGELFF. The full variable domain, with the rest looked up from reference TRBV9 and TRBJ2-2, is DSGVTQTPKHLITATGQRVTLRCSPRSGDLSVYWYQQSLDQGLQFLIQYYNGEERAKGNILERFSAQQFPDLHSELNLSSLELGDSALYFCASSVNPGDGAGELFFGEGSRLTVL.

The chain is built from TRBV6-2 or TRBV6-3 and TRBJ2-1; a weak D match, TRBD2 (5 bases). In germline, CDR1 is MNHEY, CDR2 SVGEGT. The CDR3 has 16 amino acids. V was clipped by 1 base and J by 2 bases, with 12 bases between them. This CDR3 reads CASSYYGDGTYNEQFF. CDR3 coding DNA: TGTGCCAGCAGTTACTACGGGGATGGAACCTACAATGAGCAGTTCTTC.

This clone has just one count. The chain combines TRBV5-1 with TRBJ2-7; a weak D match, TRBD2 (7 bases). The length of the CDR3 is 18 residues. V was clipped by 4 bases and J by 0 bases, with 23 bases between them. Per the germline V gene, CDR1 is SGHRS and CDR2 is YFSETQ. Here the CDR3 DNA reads TGCGCCAGCAGCGCAACCCCTCCGGGGGGCGGGGGCTCCTACGAGCAGTACTTC. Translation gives CASSATPPGGGGSYEQYF.

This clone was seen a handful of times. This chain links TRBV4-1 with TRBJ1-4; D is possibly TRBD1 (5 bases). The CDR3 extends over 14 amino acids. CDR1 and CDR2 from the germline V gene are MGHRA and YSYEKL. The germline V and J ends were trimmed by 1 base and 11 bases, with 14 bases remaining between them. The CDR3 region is CASSQGGARGKLFF. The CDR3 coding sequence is TGCGCCAGCAGCCAAGGGGGAGCCCGGGGGAAACTGTTTTTT.

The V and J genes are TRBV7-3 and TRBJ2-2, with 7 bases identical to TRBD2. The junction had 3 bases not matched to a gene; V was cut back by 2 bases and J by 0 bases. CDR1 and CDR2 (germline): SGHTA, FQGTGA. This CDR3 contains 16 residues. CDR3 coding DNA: TGTGCCAGCAGCTTAGGGAGGGCCGCGAACACCGGGGAGCTGTTTTTT. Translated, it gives CASSLGRAANTGELFF.

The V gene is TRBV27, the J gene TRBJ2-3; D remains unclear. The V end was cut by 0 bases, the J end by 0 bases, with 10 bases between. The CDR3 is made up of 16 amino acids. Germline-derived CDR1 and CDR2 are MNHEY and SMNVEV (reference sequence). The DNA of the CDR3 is TGTGCCAGCAGTTTATCGAGGATCGCTAGCACAGATACGCAGTATTTT. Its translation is CASSLSRIASTDTQYF.

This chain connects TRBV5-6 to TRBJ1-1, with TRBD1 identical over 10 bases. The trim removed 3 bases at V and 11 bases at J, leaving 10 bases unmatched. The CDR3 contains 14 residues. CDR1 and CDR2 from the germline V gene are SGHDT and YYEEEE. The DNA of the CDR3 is TGTGCCAGCAGCTACAACGACAGGGGGCGAGAGGCTTTCTTT. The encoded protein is CASSYNDRGREAFF. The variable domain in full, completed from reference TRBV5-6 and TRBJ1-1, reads DAGVTQSPTHLIKTRGQQVTLRCSPKSGHDTVSWYQQALGQGPQFIFQYYEEEERQRGNFPDRFSGHQFPNYSSELNVNALLLGDSALYLCASSYNDRGREAFFGQGTRLTVV.

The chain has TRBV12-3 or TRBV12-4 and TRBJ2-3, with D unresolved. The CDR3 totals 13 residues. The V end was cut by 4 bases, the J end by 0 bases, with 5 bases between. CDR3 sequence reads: CASSYSSTDTQYF. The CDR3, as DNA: TGTGCCAGCAGTTACAGTAGCACAGATACGCAGTATTTT.

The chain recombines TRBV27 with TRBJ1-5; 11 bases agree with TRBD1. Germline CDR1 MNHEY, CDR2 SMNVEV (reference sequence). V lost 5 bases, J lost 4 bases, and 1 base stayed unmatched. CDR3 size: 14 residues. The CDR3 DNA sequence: TGTGCCAGCAGTGGGACAGGGGGAAATCAGCCCCAGCATTTT. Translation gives CASSGTGGNQPQHF.

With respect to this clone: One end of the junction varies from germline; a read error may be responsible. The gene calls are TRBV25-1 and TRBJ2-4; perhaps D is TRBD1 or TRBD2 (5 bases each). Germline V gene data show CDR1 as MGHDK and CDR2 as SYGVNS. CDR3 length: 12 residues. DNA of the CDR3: TGTGCCAGCAGCCACACCGGGACCCCGCCGGAGTTC. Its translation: CASSHTGTPPEF.